The 15 T cell receptor beta chains below were found in one sample sequenced in a study of blood T cell repertoires in COVID-19 (dated by TCRdb to the early 2020s). The method was the immunoSEQ multiplex PCR assay. TCRdb limited this immuneACCESS table to in-frame rearrangements with V and J called. A share of clones is missing; checked studies link under half to unresolved V genes, and the rest is unexplained. The sample table shows more than 80,000 clones, and approximately 89% are seen once. The biggest ten clones account for roughly 11% of the sample. The specimen sequenced was peripheral blood. These receptors were taken from an elderly man with acute or convalescent COVID-19.

This rearrangement joins TRBV10-2 to TRBJ1-3; TRBD1 matches 7 bases. CDR3 length: 16 amino acids. CDR1 WSHSY and CDR2 SAAADI come from the germline V gene. J lost 0 bases, V lost 3 bases, and 5 bases had no gene match. CDR3 loop: CASSEAGGRSGNTIYF. The DNA for the CDR3 is TGCGCCAGCAGTGAAGCAGGGGGTCGCTCTGGAAACACCATATATTTT.

The chain recombines TRBV6-5 with TRBJ2-7; 7 bases are shared with TRBD2. The CDR3 consists of 13 residues. The V and J ends lost 0 bases and 7 bases, in that order; junction bases with no gene match: 3. Germline CDR1 MNHEY, CDR2 SVGAGI. The CDR3 here is CASSYSGGWEQYF. The CDR3 DNA follows: TGTGCCAGCAGTTACTCGGGGGGGTGGGAGCAGTACTTC.

The chain combines TRBV6-5 with TRBJ2-7; TRBD2 might be the D (5 bases). This CDR3 is 15 amino acids long. Germline V gene data show CDR1 as MNHEY and CDR2 as SVGAGI. V lost 0 bases and J lost 0, with 9 bases in between. CDR3 region: CASSYSSSVSYEQYF. CDR3 in DNA: TGTGCCAGCAGTTACTCGAGTAGCGTCTCCTACGAGCAGTACTTC.

This sequence joins TRBV11-2 and TRBJ1-1; D remains ambiguous. Trimming took 2 bases from V and 1 from J, leaving 5 bases between them. Germline CDR1 SGHAT, CDR2 FQNNGV. This CDR3 spans 13 amino acids. This CDR3 is CASSLSGNTEAFF. The CDR3 nucleotides are TGTGCCAGCAGCTTATCAGGGAACACTGAAGCTTTCTTT.

The chain recombines TRBV2 with TRBJ2-3, with 7 positions matching TRBD2. The V segment lost 5 bases and the J segment 5 bases; nucleotides outside the gene matches: 13. The CDR3 totals 16 residues. Germline CDR1 reads SNHLY; CDR2 reads FYNNEI. The CDR3 region has the DNA TGTGCCAGCAGTCCCGTATCTGGCGGGAGTCAAGATACGCAGTATTTT. Translation: CASSPVSGGSQDTQYF.

This chain links TRBV7-2 with TRBJ1-1, with 11 bases aligning to TRBD1. The CDR3 consists of 18 residues. Losses at the gene ends were 2 bases for V and 2 bases for J; bases not matched to a gene: 10. Germline loops: CDR1 SGHTA, CDR2 FQGNSA. The CDR3 spells CASSLRWKGTGGNTEAFF. The CDR3 coding sequence is TGTGCCAGCAGCTTAAGGTGGAAAGGGACAGGGGGTAACACTGAAGCTTTCTTT.

V gene TRBV2 combines with J gene TRBJ2-1, with 9 bases fitting TRBD2. The trim removed 5 bases at V and 6 bases at J, leaving 5 bases unmatched. The CDR3 is 14 amino acids. CDR1 is SNHLY and CDR2 is FYNNEI in the germline V gene. The CDR3 DNA reads as TGTGCCAGCAGTCCTAGCGGGATTATCAATGAGCAGTTCTTC. Translation: CASSPSGIINEQFF.

This clone was found once. The rearrangement links TRBV20-1 to TRBJ2-7; 8 bases match TRBD1. There are 15 residues in the CDR3. Germline lookup yields CDR1 DFQATT and CDR2 SNEGSKA (reference sequence). After removal of 5 bases from V and 5 bases from J, the junction contained 14 bases not matched to a gene. The CDR3 DNA reads as TGCAGTGCTCGTGGACCGGGACAGGTATTTGACGAGCAGTACTTC. Residues: CSARGPGQVFDEQYF.

The chain has TRBV5-4 and TRBJ1-1; a possible D gene is TRBD1 (5 bases). This CDR3 is built from 13 residues. The germline V and J ends were trimmed by 2 bases and 4 bases, with 9 bases remaining between them. From germline, CDR1 is SGHNT and CDR2 YYREEE (reference sequence). CDR3 protein: CASSLFGGTEAFF. The CDR3 nucleotides are TGTGCCAGCAGCTTATTCGGGGGCACTGAAGCTTTCTTT. The full variable domain, in which reference TRBV5-4 and TRBJ1-1 provide the parts outside the CDR3, is ETGVTQSPTHLIKTRGQQVTLRCSSQSGHNTVSWYQQALGQGPQFIFQYYREEENGRGNFPPRFSGLQFPNYSSELNVNALELDDSALYLCASSLFGGTEAFFGQGTRLTVV.

The chain carries TRBV5-1 and TRBJ1-1; 7 bases are shared with TRBD1. Trimming took 2 bases from V and 1 from J; bases not matched to a gene: 2. From germline, CDR1 is SGHRS and CDR2 YFSETQ. The CDR3 spans 14 residues. For the CDR3, the DNA is TGCGCCAGCAGCTTATCAGGGGGGAACACTGAAGCTTTCTTT. Protein sequence: CASSLSGGNTEAFF.

The chain combines TRBV5-1 with TRBJ1-2; D is unresolved. V lost 1 base and J 0 bases, leaving 4 bases between the germline ends. CDR3 length: 13 amino acids. Germline V lookup: CDR1 SGHRS, CDR2 YFSETQ. The CDR3 coding sequence is TGCGCCAGCAGCTTGCCGTCTAACTATGGCTACACCTTC. It encodes CASSLPSNYGYTF. The whole variable domain, remainder taken from reference TRBV5-1 and TRBJ1-2, is KAGVTQTPRYLIKTRGQQVTLSCSPISGHRSVSWYQQTPGQGLQFLFEYFSETQRNKGNFPGRFSGRQFSNSRSEMNVSTLELGDSALYLCASSLPSNYGYTFGSGTRLTVV.

The chain carries TRBV10-3 and TRBJ2-1, with 9 bases lining up with TRBD2. Germline trimming cut 0 bases from V and 9 bases from J; bases unmatched to any gene: 6. This CDR3 has 15 amino acids. Germline CDR1 ENHRY, CDR2 SYGVKD. The CDR3 spells CAISESGGGAGEQFF. The CDR3 bases are TGTGCCATCAGTGAGTCTGGCGGGGGGGCAGGTGAGCAGTTCTTC.

For the CDR3, the DNA is TGTGCCAGCAGGTTTGGGCGGGGGCCCTCTGGGGCCAACGTCCTGACTTTC. It codes for CASRFGRGPSGANVLTF. The chain employs TRBV5-4 and TRBJ2-6; D is possibly TRBD2 (7 bases). The V gene's germline CDR1 is SGHNT and CDR2 YYREEE (reference sequence). The CDR3 is 17 residues long. The V end was cut by 5 bases, the J end by 0 bases, with 15 bases between.

The chain couples TRBV7-2 to TRBJ1-5; D might be TRBD1 (6 bases). This CDR3 spans 14 amino acids. V dropped 4 bases and J dropped 5 bases, with 12 bases sitting between them. Germline CDR1 is SGHTA and CDR2 is FQGNSA. DNA for the CDR3: TGTGCCAGCAGCTCATACAGGGTGGATCAGCCCCAGCATTTT. Protein: CASSSYRVDQPQHF.

The genes are TRBV11-3 and TRBJ2-1; D is possibly TRBD1 (5 bases). The V gene's germline CDR1 is SGHNT and CDR2 YENEEA. This CDR3 region has 15 residues. V dropped 2 bases and J dropped 6 bases, with 14 bases sitting between them. The CDR3 bases are TGTGCCAGCAGCTTACAGGGCCCTGGCGGCAATGAGCAGTTCTTC. This sequence encodes CASSLQGPGGNEQFF.